Listed here are 25 T cell receptor beta chains from one sample, sequenced in a study of T cells in localized non-small cell lung cancer. Assay: immunoSEQ multiplex PCR; the TCRdb copy retains only in-frame clones and omits some. The sample holds 1,300 to 1,500 clones; around 24% are singletons and the top ten take around 21%. This specimen was lung tumor tissue, taken before any cancer treatment. The receptors were gathered from an older female donor with stage II lung adenocarcinoma.

The rearrangement links TRBV18 to TRBJ1-2; D unclear. V was trimmed by 0 bases and J by 5 bases, leaving 7 bases between them. Germline CDR1 reads KGHSH; CDR2 reads LQKENI. This CDR3 contains 13 residues. CDR3 DNA: TGTGCCAGCTCACCACCGTCTGGGTATGGCTACACCTTC. Translation gives CASSPPSGYGYTF.

The CDR3 protein is CARLRQRSAAGEAFF. CDR3 bases: TGTGCCAGACTGAGGCAGAGGTCTGCGGCCGGGGAAGCTTTCTTT. The chain carries TRBV6-8 and TRBJ1-1; D gene unclear. Germline-derived CDR1 and CDR2 are MNHGY and SAAAGT. CDR3 length: 15 residues. Trimming left V 9 bases short and J 8 bases short, with 25 bases between.

The rearrangement links TRBV5-1 to TRBJ1-1; the D is unclear. Trimming took off 1 base at V and 4 bases at J, with 14 bases between the two ends. The CDR3 totals 15 residues. Germline V CDR1 and CDR2: SGHRS, YFSETQ. The CDR3 coding sequence is TGCGCCAGCAGCTTGAGTGAGGTGATGGGCACTGAAGCTTTCTTT. Protein sequence: CASSLSEVMGTEAFF.

This clone is termed medium-sized. The gene calls are TRBV6-8 and TRBJ2-7, with 8 positions matching TRBD2. The CDR3 is 14 amino acids. V lost 6 bases and J lost 4; bases outside the gene matches: 8. CDR1 MNHGY and CDR2 SAAAGT come from the germline V gene. CDR3 coding DNA: TGTGCCAGCAGCCTCTCGGGACTAGGGTACGAGCAGTACTTC. This translates into CASSLSGLGYEQYF.

By proportion, this clone is medium-sized. The chain recombines TRBV11-3 with TRBJ2-5; D is perhaps TRBD1 or TRBD2 (5 bases each). V was trimmed by 5 bases and J by 6 bases, leaving 16 bases between them. This CDR3 has 14 residues. Germline V gives CDR1 SGHNT, CDR2 YENEEA. CDR3 region: CASSPGTSGKTQYF. CDR3 DNA sequence: TGTGCCAGCAGCCCAGGGACCAGCGGCAAGACCCAGTACTTC.

This clone was recorded a few times. The conserved phenylalanine or tryptophan normally closing the CDR3 is absent here, so this likely arose from a read error. No DNA is shown, since the ends of the CDR3 on it are uncertain; the CDR3 is the one TCRdb lists. This chain links TRBV12-5 with TRBJ1-1; TRBD1, as called in the table, went unchecked against the DNA. Germline CDR1 is LGHNT and CDR2 is FRNRAP. A total of 12 residues make up the CDR3, ends included. CDR3 protein: CASGSWASLGAN.

This clone was recorded a few times. This chain links TRBV30 with TRBJ2-2; the match to TRBD1 covers 9 bases. The CDR3 extends over 14 amino acids. Per germline, CDR1 GTSNPN and CDR2 SVGIG (reference sequence). V shed 4 bases, J shed 8 bases, and the junction held 8 bases outside the gene matches. The CDR3, as DNA: TGTGCCTGGATGGGGGACAGGGTAGCGGGGGAGCTGTTTTTT. This sequence encodes CAWMGDRVAGELFF.

This clone is labeled as medium-sized (0.01 to 0.1%). The chain is built from TRBV9 and TRBJ1-3; D gene ambiguous. The CDR3 sequence is 14 residues long. With 0 bases removed from V and 3 bases from J, the gap between germline ends came to 7 bases. The germline V gene encodes CDR1 SGDLS and CDR2 YYNGEE. CDR3 coding DNA: TGTGCCAGCAGCGTAGATGACCATGGAAACACCATATATTTT. This translates into CASSVDDHGNTIYF.

A few counts support this clone. The chain's CDR3 is CASSLEASGRSNNEQFF. CDR3 in DNA: TGCGCCAGCAGCTTGGAGGCTAGCGGGAGATCTAACAATGAGCAGTTCTTC. The chain uses TRBV5-1 and TRBJ2-1; the match to TRBD2 covers 10 bases. Germline trimming cut 0 bases from V and 5 bases from J; bases unmatched to any gene: 8. CDR1 SGHRS and CDR2 YFSETQ come from the germline V gene. CDR3 length equals 17 residues.

This clone was observed a few times. J is TRBJ2-2 and V is TRBV11-3; 7 bases line up with TRBD2. Germline V gene lookup returns CDR1 SGHNT and CDR2 YENEEA. V gave up 3 bases and J gave up 6 bases; unmatched junction bases: 7. CDR3 size: 15 residues. The CDR3 reads CASSLEGGQSGELFF. CDR3 sequence (DNA): TGTGCCAGCAGCTTGGAGGGAGGGCAATCCGGGGAGCTGTTTTTT.

CDR3 DNA sequence: TGTGCCAGCGGGGGGGGAGGCCTAGCAACTAATGAAAAACTGTTTTTT. It translates to CASGGGGLATNEKLFF. The chain joins TRBV28 to TRBJ1-4; possibly TRBD1 for D (5 bases). Germline V lookup: CDR1 MDHEN, CDR2 SYDVKM. The V end lost 8 bases, the J end lost 0 bases, and 16 bases lay between the germline ends. The CDR3 runs to 16 residues.

This clone was counted a few times. The chain links TRBV1 to TRBJ2-1; the D call in the table, TRBD2, was not verified against the DNA. TRBV1 is a documented pseudogene. The CDR3 runs 16 residues. The CDR3, as DNA: TGCGCCAGCAGCCAATCCACCCGGGGGGCCTACAATGAGCAGTTCTTC. Translating gives CASSQSTRGAYNEQFF.

V usage is TRBV28 and J usage is TRBJ2-2; a weak D match, TRBD2 (6 bases). CDR3 length: 12 residues. In germline, CDR1 is MDHEN, CDR2 SYDVKM. Trimming left V 9 bases short and J 6 bases short, with 11 bases between. This CDR3 is CASTGAPGELFF. CDR3 nucleotides: TGTGCCAGTACGGGAGCCCCCGGGGAGCTGTTTTTT.

This clone was counted between two and nine times. The chain couples TRBV6-8 to TRBJ2-7; 7 nucleotides match TRBD1. CDR1 and CDR2 (germline): MNHGY, SAAAGT. The V gene end was trimmed by 2 bases and the J gene end by 6 bases; junction bases not matched to a gene: 10. CDR3 length: 15 amino acids. CDR3 sequence: CASSYVLTGTSEQYF. In nucleotides, the CDR3 is TGTGCCAGCAGTTACGTCCTGACAGGGACCTCCGAGCAGTACTTC.

The V call is TRBV6-8, the J call TRBJ2-1; TRBD1 is a possible D gene (6 bases). The germline gives CDR1 MNHGY, CDR2 SAAAGT. The CDR3 consists of 13 residues. The ends were cut back, 0 bases at V and 9 bases at J, with 9 bases in the middle. CDR3 bases: TGTGCCAGCAGTTACTCGAGAGGGGGTGAGCAGTTCTTC. It yields the protein CASSYSRGGEQFF.

The chain couples TRBV30 to TRBJ2-1, with 7 nucleotides matching TRBD1. Germline V gene data show CDR1 as GTSNPN and CDR2 as SVGIG (reference sequence). The CDR3 is made up of 14 amino acids. With 7 bases clipped from V and 1 base from J, the junction kept 7 bases outside the gene matches. CDR3 residues: CALLRQGSYNEQFF. The CDR3 DNA is TGTGCCTTATTGAGACAGGGATCCTACAATGAGCAGTTCTTC.

The genes are TRBV11-3 and TRBJ2-3; 10 bases align to TRBD2. The V and J ends lost 5 bases and 5 bases, in that order; junction bases with no gene match: 4. The germline V gene encodes CDR1 SGHNT and CDR2 YENEEA. This CDR3 comprises 14 residues. The CDR3 DNA sequence: TGTGCCAGCAGCCCGAGCGGGGGGGGAGATACGCAGTATTTT. This codes for CASSPSGGGDTQYF.

This clone was observed a few times. The J gene is TRBJ1-3, the V gene TRBV11-3; D not resolved. The CDR3 is made up of 15 amino acids. Trimming removed 5 bases from V and 0 bases from J, with 11 bases in between. Germline V CDR1 and CDR2: SGHNT, YENEEA. The CDR3 region has the DNA TGTGCCAGCAGCCAGAACCGCTACTCTGGAAACACCATATATTTT. Residues: CASSQNRYSGNTIYF.

The chain links TRBV19 to TRBJ2-7, with D perhaps assigned TRBD1 or TRBD2 (5 bases each). The germline V gene encodes CDR1 LNHDA and CDR2 SQIVND (reference sequence). CDR3 length: 14 residues. V was shortened by 5 bases and J by 3 bases, with 14 bases between the two germline ends. Here the CDR3 reads CASSYLATDYEQYF. In nucleotides, the CDR3 is TGTGCCAGTAGTTATTTAGCGACAGACTACGAGCAGTACTTC.

The chain has TRBV6-8 and TRBJ2-1, with a weak D call TRBD1 (6 bases). The CDR3 length is 14 residues. The germline V and J ends were trimmed by 5 bases and 3 bases, with 11 bases remaining between them. Germline V CDR1 and CDR2: MNHGY, SAAAGT. CDR3: CASSAEQGYNEQFF. The CDR3 bases are TGTGCCAGCAGTGCCGAACAGGGCTACAATGAGCAGTTCTTC.

This clone was counted between two and nine times. The chain combines TRBV6-8 with TRBJ2-1; D remains unclear. V lost 6 bases and J 5 bases, leaving 8 bases between the germline ends. This CDR3 has 12 amino acids. Per germline, CDR1 MNHGY and CDR2 SAAAGT. CDR3 protein: CASRTPNNEQFF. In DNA, the CDR3 is TGTGCCAGCAGGACTCCCAACAATGAGCAGTTCTTC.

This clone is categorized as medium-sized (0.01 to 0.1%). The chain couples TRBV6-8 to TRBJ2-7; 10 nucleotides agree with TRBD1. The CDR3 has 13 amino acids. CDR1 and CDR2 (germline): MNHGY, SAAAGT. The V and J ends lost 7 bases and 6 bases, in that order; junction bases with no gene match: 6. The CDR3 DNA reads as TGTGCCAGCACCTTGACAGGGGGCGGCGAGCAGTACTTC. Encoded protein: CASTLTGGGEQYF.

This clone has more than one count but fewer than ten. The chain carries TRBV6-8 and TRBJ2-5, with 8 positions matching TRBD1. Trimming at V came to 5 bases and at J to 2 bases, leaving 10 bases not matched to a gene. Per germline, CDR1 MNHGY and CDR2 SAAAGT. The CDR3 has 16 residues. DNA of the CDR3: TGTGCCAGCAGTATCCCATCGACAGGGGAGCAAGAGACCCAGTACTTC. Amino acids: CASSIPSTGEQETQYF.

Judged by abundance, this clone is medium-sized. This chain uses TRBV7-2 with TRBJ1-2; D might be TRBD1 (6 bases). Trimming pared 5 bases from V and 4 bases from J, leaving 11 bases between. Per germline, CDR1 SGHTA and CDR2 FQGNSA. The CDR3 totals 13 residues. CDR3 sequence (DNA): TGTGCCAGCAGCCAACAGGGACCCTATGGCTACACCTTC. Its protein product is CASSQQGPYGYTF.

V is TRBV5-1 and J is TRBJ2-3; 7 positions agree with TRBD1. V shed 4 bases, J shed 5 bases, and the junction held 13 bases outside the gene matches. Germline V gives CDR1 SGHRS, CDR2 YFSETQ. This CDR3 spans 16 amino acids. In nucleotides, the CDR3 is TGCGCCAGCAGCAGGTGGACAGGAGGTCCGGGAGATACGCAGTATTTT. This gives the protein CASSRWTGGPGDTQYF. The variable domain in full, completed from reference TRBV5-1 and TRBJ2-3, reads KAGVTQTPRYLIKTRGQQVTLSCSPISGHRSVSWYQQTPGQGLQFLFEYFSETQRNKGNFPGRFSGRQFSNSRSEMNVSTLELGDSALYLCASSRWTGGPGDTQYFGPGTRLTVL.